Listed here are 6 T cell receptor beta chains from one sample, sequenced in a study of human T cells and chemical hapten exposure. TCRdb re-called the RACE reads with MiXCR, one entry per CDR3 protein. The sample carries about 200,000 distinct CDR3 sequences, around 25% recorded once. This sample's time point: patch test 3, about 24 weeks after DPC sensitization. Treatment noted: therapeutic diphenylcyclopropenone sensitization with weekly scalp DPC. Here the sequenced sample was whole blood, taken in connection with sensitization to the hapten diphenylcyclopropenone (DPC). These receptors were collected from a woman in her 40s with alopecia areata. Some clones in this sample may be carry-over from other donors' samples.

In this sample, this clonotype turned up a few times. V and J are TRBV5-5 and TRBJ2-3; the D is unclear. Trimming left V 3 bases short and J 2 bases short, with 7 bases between. Germline loops: CDR1 SGHKS, CDR2 YYEKEE (reference sequence). This CDR3 is built from 13 residues. CDR3 region: CASSSPTTDTQYF. CDR3 coding DNA: TGTGCCAGCAGCTCCCCCACCACAGATACGCAGTATTTT.

The table lists this clonotype with a few counts. This chain connects TRBV4-3 to TRBJ1-2; D is unresolved. Germline assignment: CDR1 LGHNA and CDR2 YSLEER. The V and J ends lost 1 base and 5 bases respectively, with 8 bases between them. This CDR3 comprises 13 residues. This CDR3 reads CASSQVVGYGYTF. The CDR3 nucleotides read TGCGCCAGCAGCCAAGTGGTCGGGTATGGCTACACCTTC.

The chain links TRBV7-2 to TRBJ1-2, with TRBD1 matching 7 bases. V dropped 6 bases and J dropped 5; count of bases not matched to a gene: 15. There are 16 residues in the CDR3. Germline V lookup: CDR1 SGHTA, CDR2 FQGNSA. The CDR3 coding sequence is TGTGCCAGCAGACGCGAAACAGGGGTCCTGGTTTATGGCTACACCTTC. Amino acid sequence: CASRRETGVLVYGYTF. The variable domain in full, with the rest retrieved from reference TRBV7-2 and TRBJ1-2, is GAGVSQSPSNKVTEKGKDVELRCDPISGHTALYWYRQSLGQGLEFLIYFQGNSAPDKSGLPSDRFSAERTGGSVSTLTIQRTQQEDSAVYLCASRRETGVLVYGYTFGSGTRLTVV.

The rearrangement links TRBV5-5 to TRBJ2-3; a possible D gene is TRBD1 (5 bases). The CDR3 is 13 residues long. V shed 7 bases and J shed 4 bases, with 13 bases lying between them. Per the germline V gene, CDR1 is SGHKS and CDR2 is YYEKEE (reference sequence). This CDR3 is CASRSGQADTQYF. The CDR3 DNA is TGTGCCAGCCGGAGTGGACAAGCAGATACGCAGTATTTT.

The CDR3 loop reads CASRTSGRAGYNEQFF. The DNA of the CDR3 is TGTGCCAGCAGAACTAGCGGGAGGGCCGGCTACAATGAGCAGTTCTTC. V is TRBV7-9 and J is TRBJ2-1, with TRBD2 matching over 13 bases. Trimming removed 6 bases from V and 3 bases from J; junction bases left unmatched: 5. This CDR3 is built from 16 residues. In germline, CDR1 is SEHNR, CDR2 FQNEAQ (reference sequence).

The gene calls are TRBV7-3 and TRBJ2-2, with 11 positions matching TRBD2. There are 18 residues in the CDR3. Germline V gives CDR1 SGHTA, CDR2 FQGTGA. After removal of 5 bases from V and 6 bases from J, the junction contained 14 bases not matched to a gene. CDR3 in DNA: TGTGCCAGCAGCCGAACGGGACTAGCGGCCGCCCCAGCCGGGGAGCTGTTTTTT. Residues: CASSRTGLAAAPAGELFF.